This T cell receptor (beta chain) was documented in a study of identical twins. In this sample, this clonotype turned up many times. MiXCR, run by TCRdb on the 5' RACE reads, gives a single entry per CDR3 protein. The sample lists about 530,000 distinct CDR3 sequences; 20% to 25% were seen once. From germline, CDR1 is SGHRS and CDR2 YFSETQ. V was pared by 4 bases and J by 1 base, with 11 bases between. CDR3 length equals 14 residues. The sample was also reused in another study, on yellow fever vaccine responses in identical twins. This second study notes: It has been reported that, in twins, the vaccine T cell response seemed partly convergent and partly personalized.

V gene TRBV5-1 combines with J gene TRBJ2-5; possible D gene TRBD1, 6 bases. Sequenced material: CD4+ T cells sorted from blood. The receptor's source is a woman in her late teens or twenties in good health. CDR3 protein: CASSPGQSQETQYF. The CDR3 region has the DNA TGCGCCAGCAGCCCAGGACAGTCCCAAGAGACCCAGTACTTC.